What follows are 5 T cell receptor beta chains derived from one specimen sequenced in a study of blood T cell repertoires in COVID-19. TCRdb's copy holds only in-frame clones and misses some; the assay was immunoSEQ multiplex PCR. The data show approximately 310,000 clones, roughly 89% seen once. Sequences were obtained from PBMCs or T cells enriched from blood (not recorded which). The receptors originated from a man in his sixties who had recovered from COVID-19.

This CDR3 is CASSLMTSTDTQYF. The CDR3 DNA follows: TGTGCCAGCAGCTTAATGACTAGCACAGATACGCAGTATTTT. The rearrangement uses TRBV7-3 and TRBJ2-3, with D unresolved. The CDR3 runs to 14 residues. Germline CDR1 and CDR2: SGHTA and FQGTGA. Trimming stripped 1 base from V and 0 bases from J, with 5 bases between.

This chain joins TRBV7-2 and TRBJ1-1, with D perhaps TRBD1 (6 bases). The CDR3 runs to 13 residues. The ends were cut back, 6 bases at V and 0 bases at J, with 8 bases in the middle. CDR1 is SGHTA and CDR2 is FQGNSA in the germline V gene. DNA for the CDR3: TGTGCCAGCAGGGACAGTCTGAACACTGAAGCTTTCTTT. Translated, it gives CASRDSLNTEAFF.

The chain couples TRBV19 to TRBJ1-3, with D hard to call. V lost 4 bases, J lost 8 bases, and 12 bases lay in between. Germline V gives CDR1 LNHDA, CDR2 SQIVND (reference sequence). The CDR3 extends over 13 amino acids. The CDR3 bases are TGTGCCAGTAGTACAATTATGGAGGACACCATATATTTT. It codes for CASSTIMEDTIYF.

The CDR3 DNA is TGTGCCAGCAGCCCACAAATGGGACTTGGGGCCAACGTCCTGACTTTC. Translated: CASSPQMGLGANVLTF. This chain uses TRBV3-1 (or the pseudogene TRBV3-2) with TRBJ2-6; D possibly corresponds to TRBD2 (6 bases). Germline CDR1 is LGHDT and CDR2 is YNNKEL (reference sequence). With 4 bases removed from V and 3 bases from J, the gap between germline ends came to 13 bases. There are 16 residues in the CDR3.

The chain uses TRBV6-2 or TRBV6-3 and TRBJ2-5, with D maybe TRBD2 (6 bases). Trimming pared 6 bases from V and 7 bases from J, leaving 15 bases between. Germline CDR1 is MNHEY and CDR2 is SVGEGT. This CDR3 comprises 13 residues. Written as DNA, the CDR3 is TGTGCCAGCAGCCCCGGGAGTTTGGGGACCCAGTACTTC. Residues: CASSPGSLGTQYF.